A single sample gave rise to the 9 T cell receptor beta chains below, sequenced in a study of tumor-infiltrating lymphocytes in oesophageal squamous cell carcinoma. TCRdb redid the calling of the PCR reads with MiXCR, one entry per CDR3 protein. This table holds 15,000 or so distinct CDR3 sequences, approximately 52% found once. Sample: esophageal tumor tissue. The origin of the receptors is a female donor with esophageal squamous cell carcinoma.

This clonotype was counted ten times or more. This may be a read error, as it is one base from a much larger clone. V gene TRBV28 combines with J gene TRBJ2-5, with a possible D match to TRBD2 (7 bases). The CDR3 spans 15 residues. CDR1 MDHEN and CDR2 SYDVKM come from the germline V gene. Trimming took 8 bases from V and 11 from J, leaving 27 bases between them. CDR3 bases: TGTGCCAGCTCGGTGGGGGGCGGGAGCCCCGGGGAGCAGTACTTC. Encoded protein: CASSVGGGSPGEQYF.

The J gene is TRBJ2-5, the V gene TRBV6-6; D tentatively fits TRBD1 or TRBD2 (5 bases each). Trimming left V 5 bases short and J 11 bases short, with 15 bases between. CDR3 length: 12 amino acids. Germline CDR1 and CDR2: MNHNY and SVGAGI (reference sequence). CDR3 nucleotides: TGTGCCAGCAGTCTCGAGAGGGGTGAGCAGTACTTC. Encoded protein: CASSLERGEQYF.

On this clonotype: One end of the junction fails to match germline, which may point to a read error. The rearrangement uses TRBV7-2 and TRBJ2-3, with unresolved D. Germline V gives CDR1 SGHTA, CDR2 FQGNSA. This CDR3 spans 14 amino acids. The DNA of the CDR3 is TGTGCCAGCAGCTTAGTTGATAGAGCCTACGAGCAGTACTTT. Encoded protein: CASSLVDRAYEQYF.

This rearrangement joins TRBV7-8 to TRBJ1-2; maybe TRBD1 (5 bases). Germline V gives CDR1 SGHVS, CDR2 FQNEAQ. This CDR3 has 12 amino acids. V gave up 1 base and J gave up 8 bases, with 8 bases separating them. CDR3: CASSLGGGGYTF. The DNA for the CDR3 is TGTGCCAGCAGCTTAGGGGGCGGGGGCTACACCTTC. The variable domain in full, completed from reference TRBV7-8 and TRBJ1-2, reads GAGVSQSPRYKVAKRGQDVALRCDPISGHVSLFWYQQALGQGPEFLTYFQNEAQLDKSGLPSDRFFAERPEGSVSTLKIQRTQQEDSAVYLCASSLGGGGYTFGSGTRLTVV.

This clonotype occurred a few times. V gene TRBV19 combines with J gene TRBJ2-3, with unresolved D. The CDR3 is made up of 13 amino acids. Germline V gives CDR1 LNHDA, CDR2 SQIVND (reference sequence). Trimming pared 5 bases from V and 1 base from J, leaving 7 bases between. CDR3 in amino acids: CASSPDGTDTQYF. The CDR3 coding sequence is TGTGCCAGTAGTCCCGACGGCACAGATACGCAGTATTTT.

This sequence joins TRBV28 and TRBJ2-3; TRBD2 matches 11 bases. Looked up from germline, CDR1 is MDHEN and CDR2 is SYDVKM. The CDR3 length is 16 residues. V was clipped by 2 bases and J by 11 bases; unmatched bases: 12. CDR3 region: CASSLTGTSGSNEQYF. As DNA, the CDR3 is TGTGCCAGCAGTTTAACCGGGACTAGCGGATCCAATGAGCAGTATTTT.

This clonotype was counted a single time. The genes are TRBV6-4 and TRBJ2-7, with TRBD1 identical over 10 bases. The J call may be faulty, since TRBJ2-1 better matches the DNA end. The CDR3 is 15 amino acids. The germline V gene encodes CDR1 MRHNA and CDR2 SNTAGT. The CDR3 DNA is TGTGCCAGCAGCGCCGGGACAGGGGCATACAATGAGCAGTTCTTC. Translation: CASSAGTGAYNEQFF.

A note on this clonotype: This may be a read error, as it is one base from a much larger clone. J is TRBJ2-1 and V is TRBV5-3; 8 bases line up with TRBD1. The J call is uncertain, as TRBJ2-7 better fits the DNA end. TRBV5-3 is identified as an open reading frame with a role that is uncertain. This CDR3 has 15 residues. CDR3 coding DNA: TGTGTCAGCAGCCATGACAGGGGCCCATGGGGTGAGCAGTACTTC. It is translated as CVSSHDRGPWGEQYF.

This clonotype was observed at least ten times. The germline gene is not matched at one end of the junction; a read error may be the cause. The chain is built from TRBV5-4 and TRBJ2-1; 8 bases agree with TRBD2. The length of the CDR3 is 13 residues. Germline V CDR1 and CDR2: SGHNT, YYREEE (reference sequence). CDR3 bases: TGTGCCAGCAGCTTGGGGGCTAGCGGGCCAACCGACTTC. This encodes CASSLGASGPTDF. Complete variable domain (other parts from reference TRBV5-4 and TRBJ2-1): ETGVTQSPTHLIKTRGQQVTLRCSSQSGHNTVSWYQQALGQGPQFIFQYYREEENGRGNFPPRFSGLQFPNYSSELNVNALELDDSALYLCASSLGASGPTDFGPGTRLTVL.